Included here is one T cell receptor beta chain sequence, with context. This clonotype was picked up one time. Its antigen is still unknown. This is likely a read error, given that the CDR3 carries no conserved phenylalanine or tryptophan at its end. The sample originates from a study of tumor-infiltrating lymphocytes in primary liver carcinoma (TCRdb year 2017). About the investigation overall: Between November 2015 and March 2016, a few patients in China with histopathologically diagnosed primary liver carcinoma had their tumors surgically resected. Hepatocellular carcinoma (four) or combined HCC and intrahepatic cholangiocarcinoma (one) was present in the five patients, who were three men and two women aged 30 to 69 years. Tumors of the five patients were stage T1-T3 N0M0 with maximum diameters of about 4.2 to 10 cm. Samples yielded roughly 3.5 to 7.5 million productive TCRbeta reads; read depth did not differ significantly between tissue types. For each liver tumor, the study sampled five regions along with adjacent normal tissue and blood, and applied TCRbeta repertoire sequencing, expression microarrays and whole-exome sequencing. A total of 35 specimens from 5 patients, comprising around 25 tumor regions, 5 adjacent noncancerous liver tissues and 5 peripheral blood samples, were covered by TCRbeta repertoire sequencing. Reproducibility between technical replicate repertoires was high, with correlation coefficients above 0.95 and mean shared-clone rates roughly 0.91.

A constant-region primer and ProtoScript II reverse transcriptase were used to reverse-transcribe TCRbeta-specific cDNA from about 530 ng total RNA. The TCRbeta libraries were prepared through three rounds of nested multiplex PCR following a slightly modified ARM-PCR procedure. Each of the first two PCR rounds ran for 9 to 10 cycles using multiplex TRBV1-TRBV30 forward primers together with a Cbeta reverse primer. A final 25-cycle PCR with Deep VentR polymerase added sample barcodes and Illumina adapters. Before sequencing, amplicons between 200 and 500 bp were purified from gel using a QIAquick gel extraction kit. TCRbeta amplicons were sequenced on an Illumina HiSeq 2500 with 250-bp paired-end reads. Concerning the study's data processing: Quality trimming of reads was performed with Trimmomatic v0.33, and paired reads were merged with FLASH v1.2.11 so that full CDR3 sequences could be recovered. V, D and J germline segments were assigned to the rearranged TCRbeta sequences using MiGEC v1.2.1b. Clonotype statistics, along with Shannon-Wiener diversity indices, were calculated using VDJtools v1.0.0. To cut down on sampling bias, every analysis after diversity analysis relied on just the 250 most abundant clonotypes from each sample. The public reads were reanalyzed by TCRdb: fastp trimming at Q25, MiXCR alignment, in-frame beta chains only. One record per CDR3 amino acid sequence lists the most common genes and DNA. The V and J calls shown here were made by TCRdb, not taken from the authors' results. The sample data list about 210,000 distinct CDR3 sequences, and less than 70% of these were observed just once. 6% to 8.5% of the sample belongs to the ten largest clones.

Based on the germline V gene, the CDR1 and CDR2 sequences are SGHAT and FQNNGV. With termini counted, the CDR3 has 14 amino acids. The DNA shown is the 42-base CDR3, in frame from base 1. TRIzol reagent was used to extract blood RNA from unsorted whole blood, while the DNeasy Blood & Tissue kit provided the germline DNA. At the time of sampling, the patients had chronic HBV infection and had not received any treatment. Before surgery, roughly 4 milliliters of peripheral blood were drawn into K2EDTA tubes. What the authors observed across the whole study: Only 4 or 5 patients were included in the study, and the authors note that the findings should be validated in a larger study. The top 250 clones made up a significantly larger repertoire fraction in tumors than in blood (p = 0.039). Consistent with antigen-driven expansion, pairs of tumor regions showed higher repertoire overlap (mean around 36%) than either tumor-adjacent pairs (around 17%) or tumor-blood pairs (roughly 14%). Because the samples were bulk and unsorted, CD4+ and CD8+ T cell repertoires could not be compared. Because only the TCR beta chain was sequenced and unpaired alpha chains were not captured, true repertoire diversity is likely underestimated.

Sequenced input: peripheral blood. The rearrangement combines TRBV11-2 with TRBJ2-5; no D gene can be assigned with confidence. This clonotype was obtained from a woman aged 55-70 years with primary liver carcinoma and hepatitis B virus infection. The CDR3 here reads CASSLEFSVETQYL. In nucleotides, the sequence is TGCGCCAGCAGCTTAGAGTTCAGTGTTGAGACCCAGTACCTC.